This TCR beta chain was captured by sequencing in a study of blood T cell repertoires in COVID-19. As for the study in general: Samples taken during acute and convalescent COVID-19 were collected in the United States, Italy and Spain. T cells, B-cell-depleted T cells, or PBMCs provided the cDNA or gDNA that served as material.

Libraries were prepared by immunoSEQ multiplex PCR; TCRdb keeps only in-frame clonotypes and omits some of them. The repertoire holds over 55,000 clones, with 87% as singletons. The ends were cut back, 6 bases at V and 3 bases at J, with 15 bases in the middle. CDR1 is MNHEY and CDR2 is SVGAGI in the germline V gene. The CDR3 consists of 14 residues. Material: peripheral blood. The TCR sequence derives from a woman older than 75 with COVID-19, enrolled during active disease. J is TRBJ2-7 and V is TRBV6-5, with a weak D call TRBD1 (6 bases). The CDR3 region has the DNA TGTGCCAGCAGCATCGACAGGCGAGGCTACGAGCAGTACTTC. It encodes CASSIDRRGYEQYF.